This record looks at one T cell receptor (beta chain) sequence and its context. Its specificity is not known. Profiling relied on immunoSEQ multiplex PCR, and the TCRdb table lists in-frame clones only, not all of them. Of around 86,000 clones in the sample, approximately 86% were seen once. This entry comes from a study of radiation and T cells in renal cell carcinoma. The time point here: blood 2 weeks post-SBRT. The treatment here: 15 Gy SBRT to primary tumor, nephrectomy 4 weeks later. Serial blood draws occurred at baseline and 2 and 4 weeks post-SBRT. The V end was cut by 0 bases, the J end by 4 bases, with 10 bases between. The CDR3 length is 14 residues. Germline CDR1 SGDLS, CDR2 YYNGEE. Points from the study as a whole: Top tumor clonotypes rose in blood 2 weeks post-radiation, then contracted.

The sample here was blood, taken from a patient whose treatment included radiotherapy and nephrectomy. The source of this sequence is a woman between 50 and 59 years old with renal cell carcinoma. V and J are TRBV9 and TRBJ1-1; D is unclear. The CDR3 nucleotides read TGTGCCAGCAGCGTAGCGGGCCAGAGCACTGAAGCTTTCTTT. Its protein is CASSVAGQSTEAFF.